Below, 10 T cell receptor beta chains from the same sample are listed, as sequenced in a study of CD8 T cells in ankylosing spondylitis. TCRdb called the 5' RACE reads again in MiXCR, with one record for every CDR3 protein. The sample shows a few hundred thousand distinct CDR3 sequences, 18% of them seen only once. Sequencing was performed on blood, either unsorted or a sorted T cell fraction (not recorded which). The receptors come from a male donor with ankylosing spondylitis or in good health (not recorded which).

The V and J genes are TRBV27 and TRBJ2-7; 11 positions agree with TRBD2. This CDR3 is 17 amino acids long. V lost 3 bases to trimming and J lost 2 bases; unmatched junction nucleotides: 9. Germline V gene lookup returns CDR1 MNHEY and CDR2 SMNVEV (reference sequence). CDR3 sequence reads: CASSFLAGGKLPYEQYF. CDR3 nucleotide sequence: TGTGCCAGCAGTTTCCTAGCGGGAGGAAAACTACCCTACGAGCAGTACTTC.

A few counts support this clonotype. The rearrangement links TRBV5-1 to TRBJ1-2; D gene uncertain. CDR3 length: 15 residues. Germline V gives CDR1 SGHRS, CDR2 YFSETQ. Between the trimmed V and J ends, which lost 6 bases and 7 bases, there was a span of 22 bases. The CDR3, as DNA: TGCGCCAGCACCTCGGGGAGATGGGATTTGGCTGGCTACACCTTC. This codes for CASTSGRWDLAGYTF.

V and J are TRBV7-9 and TRBJ2-1; 9 bases map to TRBD2. The length of the CDR3 is 14 residues. J was trimmed by 5 bases and V by 7 bases; bases with no gene match: 6. Germline CDR1 reads SEHNR; CDR2 reads FQNEAQ (reference sequence). The CDR3 DNA is TGTGCCAGCAATCCACTAGCGGGTAACAATGAGCAGTTCTTC. Its translation is CASNPLAGNNEQFF.

This clonotype showed up just a few times. The rearrangement uses TRBV7-3 and TRBJ2-2, with D unclear. This CDR3 spans 12 amino acids. V was trimmed by 3 bases and J by 6 bases, leaving 5 bases between them. Germline-derived CDR1 and CDR2 are SGHTA and FQGTGA. In DNA form, the CDR3 reads TGTGCCAGCAGCTTTGGGTCCGGGGAGCTGTTTTTT. Translation gives CASSFGSGELFF.

This clonotype was picked up many times. V usage is TRBV4-1 and J usage is TRBJ2-5; TRBD2 is a possible D gene (6 bases). V dropped 2 bases and J dropped 0 bases, with 7 bases sitting between them. Germline CDR1 is MGHRA and CDR2 is YSYEKL. CDR3 length: 14 residues. CDR3 DNA: TGCGCCAGCAGCCAAACGGGGGACCAAGAGACCCAGTACTTC. Its translation is CASSQTGDQETQYF.

This clonotype was seen a single time. The chain is built from TRBV2 and TRBJ2-7; D gene ambiguous. This CDR3 has 16 residues. CDR1 is SNHLY and CDR2 is FYNNEI in the germline V gene. Trimming pared 1 base from V and 0 bases from J, leaving 13 bases between. The CDR3 DNA is TGTGCCAGCAGTGAAGAGGCCCCCTCGAGCTCCTACGAGCAGTACTTC. The encoded protein is CASSEEAPSSSYEQYF.

The chain couples TRBV18 to TRBJ2-5, with 9 nucleotides matching TRBD2. J was trimmed by 2 bases and V by 6 bases; bases with no gene match: 4. The CDR3 has 14 residues. From germline, CDR1 is KGHSH and CDR2 LQKENI. The CDR3 sequence is CASSPTSGQETQYF. The CDR3 DNA is TGTGCCAGCTCGCCGACTAGCGGTCAAGAGACCCAGTACTTC.

This clonotype was detected a few times. The chain joins TRBV9 to TRBJ2-5, with TRBD2 matching over 8 bases. The CDR3 has 15 amino acids. Germline assignment: CDR1 SGDLS and CDR2 YYNGEE. J lost 0 bases, V lost 0 bases, and 1 base had no gene match. CDR3 loop: CASSVAGGDQETQYF. CDR3 coding DNA: TGTGCCAGCAGCGTAGCGGGAGGGGACCAAGAGACCCAGTACTTC.

This clonotype was counted ten times or more. The chain uses TRBV7-8 and TRBJ2-1; D remains unclear. Germline V gene lookup returns CDR1 SGHVS and CDR2 FQNEAQ. The CDR3 is 16 amino acids. Between the trimmed V and J ends, which lost 2 bases and 2 bases, there was a span of 13 bases. CDR3 in amino acids: CASSLNWPVTYNEQFF. CDR3 nucleotides: TGTGCCAGCAGCTTAAATTGGCCGGTTACCTACAATGAGCAGTTCTTC.

This clonotype appeared a few times. The V and J genes are TRBV20-1 and TRBJ2-3; unclear D gene. Germline assignment: CDR1 DFQATT and CDR2 SNEGSKA (reference sequence). V lost 3 bases to trimming and J lost 0 bases, with 13 bases between them. CDR3 length: 15 amino acids. CDR3 amino acids: CSASGVEISTDTQYF. The CDR3 region has the DNA TGCAGTGCTAGCGGCGTGGAGATTAGCACAGATACGCAGTATTTT.